This TCR beta chain was recorded in a study of blood T cell repertoires in COVID-19. About the research overall: Acute and convalescent COVID-19 specimens originated in the United States, Italy and Spain. PBMCs, B-cell-depleted T cells, or T cells provided the cDNA or gDNA that made up the material.

Germline V gene data show CDR1 as MNHEY and CDR2 as SMNVEV (reference sequence). With 6 bases clipped from V and 5 bases from J, the junction kept 13 bases outside the gene matches. This CDR3 has 17 residues. Per the study methods: Amplified reference gene primers provided the basis for estimating nucleated cell counts. Measured with immunoSEQ multiplex PCR; TCRdb has only the in-frame clones, and not every one. The D gene and trimming were derived from the DNA, and the V and J assignments and clone size from that table. The data show approximately 470,000 clones, with approximately 85% seen just once and approximately 3.2% held by the top ten.

Material for sequencing was peripheral blood. This TCR was sampled from a human donor in a cohort sampled during active COVID-19. The chain couples TRBV27 to TRBJ2-1; 10 bases fit TRBD2. CDR3 protein: CASRRLAGVVQDNEQFF. The CDR3 nucleotides read TGTGCCAGCAGACGGCTAGCGGGAGTAGTTCAGGACAATGAGCAGTTCTTC.